The clone carrying this TCR beta chain was recorded at least ten times. The antigen is not known. These data originate in a study of prognosis after radiotherapy for stage I lung cancer. Study conclusions and caveats: Patients who had metastases reportedly showed TRBV and TRBJ gene usage that varied from that of patients who did not.

From genomic DNA, TCR beta CDR3 was amplified by two-round multiplex PCR. First-round PCR, the initial amplification, used primers specific to each TRBV and TRBJ gene. Universal primers went into the second round of PCR. TCRdb re-analysed the multiplex PCR reads in MiXCR, keeping a single row per CDR3 protein. The profile shows about 14,000 distinct CDR3 sequences, around a third of them singletons. The CDR3 runs 12 residues. The ends lost 4 bases at V and 6 bases at J; junction bases unmatched: 3. Germline CDR1 reads ENHRY; CDR2 reads SYGVKD. This sequence joins TRBV10-3 and TRBJ2-7; 7 nucleotides agree with TRBD2. Sample: PBMCs, taken before or after stereotactic body radiation therapy (not recorded which). The clonotype comes from a donor over 45 with non-small cell lung cancer. As DNA, the CDR3 is TGTGCCATCAGTGGTAGCGGGTCCGAGCAGTACTTC. Its protein is CAISGSGSEQYF.